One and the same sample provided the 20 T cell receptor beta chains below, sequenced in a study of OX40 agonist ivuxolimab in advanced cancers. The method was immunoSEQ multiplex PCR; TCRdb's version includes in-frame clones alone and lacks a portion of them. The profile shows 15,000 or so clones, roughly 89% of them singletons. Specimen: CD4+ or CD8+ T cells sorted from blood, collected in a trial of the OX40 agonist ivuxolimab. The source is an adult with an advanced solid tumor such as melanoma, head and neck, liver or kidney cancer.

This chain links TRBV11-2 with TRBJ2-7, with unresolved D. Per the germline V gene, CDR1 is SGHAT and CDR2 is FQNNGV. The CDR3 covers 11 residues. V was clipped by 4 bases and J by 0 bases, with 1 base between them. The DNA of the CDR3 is TGTGCCAGCAGCTCCTCCTACGAGCAGTACTTC. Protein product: CASSSSYEQYF.

In DNA, the CDR3 is TGTGCCAGTAGTACCCCGGGGGGGGGCACTGAAGCTTTCTTT. It yields the protein CASSTPGGGTEAFF. The chain combines TRBV19 with TRBJ1-1; possibly TRBD1 for D (5 bases). The CDR3 consists of 14 residues. CDR1 is LNHDA, CDR2 SQIVND, per germline (reference sequence). Trimming stripped 4 bases from V and 4 bases from J, with 13 bases between.

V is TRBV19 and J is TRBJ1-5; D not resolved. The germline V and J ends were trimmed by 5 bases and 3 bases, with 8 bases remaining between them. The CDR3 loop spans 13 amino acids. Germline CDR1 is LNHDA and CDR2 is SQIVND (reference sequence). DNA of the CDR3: TGTGCCAGTAGTCAGTGGATCAATCAGCCCCAGCATTTT. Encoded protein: CASSQWINQPQHF.

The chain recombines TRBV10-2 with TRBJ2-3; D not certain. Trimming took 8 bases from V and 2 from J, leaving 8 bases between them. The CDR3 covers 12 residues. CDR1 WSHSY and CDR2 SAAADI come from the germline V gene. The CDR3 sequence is CASSLITDTQYF. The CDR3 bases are TGCGCCAGCTCCCTCATCACAGATACGCAGTATTTT.

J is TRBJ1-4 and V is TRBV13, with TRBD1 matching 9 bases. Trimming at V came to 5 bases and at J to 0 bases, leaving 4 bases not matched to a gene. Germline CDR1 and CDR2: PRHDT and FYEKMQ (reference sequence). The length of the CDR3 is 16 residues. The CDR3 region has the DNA TGTGCCAGCAGCCTCGACAGGGGGACAACTAATGAAAAACTGTTTTTT. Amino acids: CASSLDRGTTNEKLFF.

The chain's CDR3 is CASSDQGASYEQYF. Written as DNA, the CDR3 is TGCGCCAGCAGTGACCAGGGGGCGTCTTACGAGCAGTACTTC. V usage is TRBV10-1 and J usage is TRBJ2-7; 8 nucleotides line up with TRBD1. This CDR3 comprises 14 residues. From germline, CDR1 is WNHNN and CDR2 SYGVQD (reference sequence). With V trimmed by 3 bases and J by 4 bases, 5 bases remained unmatched.

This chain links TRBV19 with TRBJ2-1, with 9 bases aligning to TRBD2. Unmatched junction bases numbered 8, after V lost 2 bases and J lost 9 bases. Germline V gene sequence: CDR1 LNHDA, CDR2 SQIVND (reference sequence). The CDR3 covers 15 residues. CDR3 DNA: TGTGCCAGTAGTATATGGAAAGGAGCGGGGGGTGAGCAGTTCTTC. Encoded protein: CASSIWKGAGGEQFF.

The CDR3: CASSLYIGANVLTF. CDR3 in DNA: TGTGCCAGCAGTTTGTACATTGGGGCCAACGTCCTGACTTTC. The V call is TRBV27, the J call TRBJ2-6; D is undetermined. Trimming removed 3 bases from V and 3 bases from J, with 6 bases in between. The CDR3 loop spans 14 amino acids. CDR1 and CDR2 (germline): MNHEY, SMNVEV (reference sequence).

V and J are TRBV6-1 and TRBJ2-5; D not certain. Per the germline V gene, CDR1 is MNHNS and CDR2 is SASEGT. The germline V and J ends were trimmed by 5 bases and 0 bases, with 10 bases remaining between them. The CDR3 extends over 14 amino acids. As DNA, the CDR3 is TGTGCCAGCAGTTTTTCTGACGACCAAGAGACCCAGTACTTC. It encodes CASSFSDDQETQYF.

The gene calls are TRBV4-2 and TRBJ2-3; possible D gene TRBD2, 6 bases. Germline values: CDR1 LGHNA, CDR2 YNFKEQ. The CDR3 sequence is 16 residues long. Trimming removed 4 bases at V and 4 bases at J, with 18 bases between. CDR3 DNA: TGTGCCAGCAGCCTTCTAGCGAGGTCTCAGGCAGATACGCAGTATTTT. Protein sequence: CASSLLARSQADTQYF.

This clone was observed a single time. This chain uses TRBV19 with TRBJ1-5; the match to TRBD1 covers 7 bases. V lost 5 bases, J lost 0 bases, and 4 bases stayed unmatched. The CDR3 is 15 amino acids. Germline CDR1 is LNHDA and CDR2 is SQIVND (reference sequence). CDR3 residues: CASSRGGNSNQPQHF. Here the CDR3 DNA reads TGTGCCAGTAGTCGAGGGGGCAATAGCAATCAGCCCCAGCATTTT.

CDR3 sequence: CASSIRGTGEETQYF. CDR3 sequence (DNA): TGTGCCAGTAGTATCCGGGGGACAGGAGAAGAGACCCAGTACTTC. The chain is built from TRBV19 and TRBJ2-5; 8 bases agree with TRBD1. The CDR3 consists of 15 residues. V gave up 3 bases and J gave up 3 bases; unmatched junction bases: 6. The germline V gene encodes CDR1 LNHDA and CDR2 SQIVND (reference sequence).

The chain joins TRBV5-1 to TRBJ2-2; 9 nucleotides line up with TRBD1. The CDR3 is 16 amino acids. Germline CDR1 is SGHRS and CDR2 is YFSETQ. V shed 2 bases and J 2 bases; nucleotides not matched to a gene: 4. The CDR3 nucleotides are TGCGCCAGCAGCTTCGGGACAGGGTTAAACACCGGGGAGCTGTTTTTT. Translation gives CASSFGTGLNTGELFF.

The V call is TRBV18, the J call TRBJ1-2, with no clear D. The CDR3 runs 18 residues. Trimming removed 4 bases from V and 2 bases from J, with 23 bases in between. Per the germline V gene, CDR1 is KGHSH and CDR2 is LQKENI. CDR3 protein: CASSLPVGSQRANYGYTF. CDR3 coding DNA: TGTGCCAGCTCACTTCCAGTCGGGTCTCAAAGGGCGAACTATGGCTACACCTTC. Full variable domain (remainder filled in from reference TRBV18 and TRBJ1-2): NAGVMQNPRHLVRRRGQEARLRCSPMKGHSHVYWYRQLPEEGLKFMVYLQKENIIDESGMPKERFSAEFPKEGPSILRIQQVVRGDSAAYFCASSLPVGSQRANYGYTFGSGTRLTVV.

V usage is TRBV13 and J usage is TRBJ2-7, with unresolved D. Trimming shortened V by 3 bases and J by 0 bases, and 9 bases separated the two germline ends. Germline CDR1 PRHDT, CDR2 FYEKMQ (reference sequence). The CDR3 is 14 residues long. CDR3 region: CASSFGRSSYEQYF. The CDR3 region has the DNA TGTGCCAGCAGCTTTGGCAGGAGCTCCTACGAGCAGTACTTC.

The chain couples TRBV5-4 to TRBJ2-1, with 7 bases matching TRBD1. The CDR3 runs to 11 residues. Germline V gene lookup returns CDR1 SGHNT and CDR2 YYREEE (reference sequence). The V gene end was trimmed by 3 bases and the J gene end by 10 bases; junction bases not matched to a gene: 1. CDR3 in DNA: TGTGCCAGCAGCTCCAGGGGGGAGCAGTTCTTC. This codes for CASSSRGEQFF.

CDR3 protein: CASSIMGGPSYEQYF. CDR3 bases: TGTGCCAGTAGTATAATGGGGGGGCCTTCCTACGAGCAGTACTTC. The V gene is TRBV19, the J gene TRBJ2-7; D possibly corresponds to TRBD2 (7 bases). V was cut by 2 bases and J by 1 base, with 12 bases left in between. Germline loops: CDR1 LNHDA, CDR2 SQIVND (reference sequence). There are 15 residues in the CDR3.

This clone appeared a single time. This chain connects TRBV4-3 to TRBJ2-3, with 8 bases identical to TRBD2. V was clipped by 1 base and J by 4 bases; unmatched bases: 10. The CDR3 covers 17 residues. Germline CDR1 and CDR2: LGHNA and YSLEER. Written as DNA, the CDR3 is TGCGCCAGCAGCCAAGGTCCCCCCGGGGGGGGGCCAGATACGCAGTATTTT. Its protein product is CASSQGPPGGGPDTQYF.

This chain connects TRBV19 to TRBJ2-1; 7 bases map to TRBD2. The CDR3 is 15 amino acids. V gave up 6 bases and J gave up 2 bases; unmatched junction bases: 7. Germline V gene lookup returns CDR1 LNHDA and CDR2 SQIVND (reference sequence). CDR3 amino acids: CASRPSGGPYNEQFF. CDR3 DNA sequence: TGTGCCAGTAGACCGTCGGGAGGTCCCTACAATGAGCAGTTCTTC. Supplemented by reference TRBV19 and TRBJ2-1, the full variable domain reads DGGITQSPKYLFRKEGQNVTLSCEQNLNHDAMYWYRQDPGQGLRLIYYSQIVNDFQKGDIAEGYSVSREKKESFPLTVTSAQKNPTAFYLCASRPSGGPYNEQFFGPGTRLTVL.

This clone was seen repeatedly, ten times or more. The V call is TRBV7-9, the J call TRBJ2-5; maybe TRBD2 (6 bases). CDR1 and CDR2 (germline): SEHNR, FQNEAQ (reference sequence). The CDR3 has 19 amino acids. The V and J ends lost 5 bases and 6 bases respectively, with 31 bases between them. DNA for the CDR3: TGTGCCAGCAGCCTAGAGGGCAGGGACTTTTACCGGGGGTCGCAGACCCAGTACTTC. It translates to CASSLEGRDFYRGSQTQYF.